The clone carrying this T cell receptor beta chain was seen a few times. What it binds is unknown. This entry is derived from a study of T-cell memory formation after mild COVID-19. For the study at large: Each donor largely had its own TCR clusters.

General study results and limits: Later expanders leaned CD4+, whereas day 15 to 85 contracting clones were balanced CD4/CD8. CD4+ contracting clones lay mainly in CM and EM, CD8+ ones in EMRA.

The CDR3 totals 13 residues. V gave up 6 bases and J gave up 6 bases; unmatched junction bases: 5. Germline V gene sequence: CDR1 SNHLY, CDR2 FYNNEI. Sample barcodes and UMIs were carried by the TCR alpha and TCR beta cDNA libraries that 5'RACE generated with constant-segment primers. TCRdb independently ran MiXCR on the 5' RACE reads; one entry per CDR3 protein. The repertoire includes under 200,000 distinct CDR3 sequences, about an eighth of them detected once, and about 3.3% sits in the top ten. The chain couples TRBV2 to TRBJ2-3; 8 bases fit TRBD2. Sequencing was carried out using PBMCs or a T cell subset sorted from them (not recorded which). The sequence was obtained from a man aged 18 to 35 who had mild COVID-19 (a few samples of this study predate the infection). Cell type and time point are not known. The CDR3 spells CASRSGGGDTQYF. DNA of the CDR3: TGTGCCAGCAGGAGCGGGGGAGGTGATACGCAGTATTTT.